This TCR beta chain was profiled in a study of control samples from healthy donors and cancer patients. Germline CDR1 and CDR2: SNHLY and FYNNEI. This CDR3 spans 14 amino acids. V shed 4 bases, J shed 6 bases, and the junction held 6 bases outside the gene matches. Generated by immunoSEQ multiplex PCR, the TCRdb table keeps only in-frame clones and is missing some. Of about 130,000 clones in the sample, 92% are singletons; the top ten hold around 2.1%. A single count supports this clone. This receptor was identified in a woman aged 45-65 years in good health. The chain couples TRBV2 to TRBJ2-3; 8 positions agree with TRBD2. The specimen sequenced was blood. This CDR3 is CASSGLSGGDTQYF. CDR3 sequence (DNA): TGTGCCAGCAGTGGTCTGAGCGGGGGCGATACGCAGTATTTT. Based on the CDR3 plus reference TRBV2 and TRBJ2-3, the full variable domain is EPEVTQTPSHQVTQMGQEVILRCVPISNHLYFYWYRQILGQKVEFLVSFYNNEISEKSEIFDDQFSVERPDGSNFTLKIRSTKLEDSAMYFCASSGLSGGDTQYFGPGTRLTVL.